The next 18 T cell receptor beta chains were all read from a single sample in a study of metastatic and nonmetastatic thyroid tumors. Via MiXCR, TCRdb re-called the PCR reads. The sample lists around 23,000 clones; around 26% were seen once. Nobody among the patients had been given any treatment before thyroid surgery. Sequencing input: blood. Receptor source: a male donor with papillary thyroid cancer or a benign thyroid nodule (not recorded which). Some clones in this sample may be carry-over from other donors' samples.

This clone was found many times. The chain has TRBV14 and TRBJ2-7; D is unclear. Germline loops: CDR1 SGHDN, CDR2 FVKESK. The CDR3 consists of 14 residues. Deletions cut 3 bases from V and 4 bases from J, with 13 bases between. The CDR3 DNA is TGTGCCAGCAGCCACGTTATAGGAGCGTACGAGCAGTACTTC. This encodes CASSHVIGAYEQYF.

Only a few counts were recorded for this clone. The V and J genes are TRBV28 and TRBJ1-1, with a possible D match to TRBD1 (5 bases). The V end was cut by 5 bases, the J end by 11 bases, with 21 bases between. Germline loops: CDR1 MDHEN, CDR2 SYDVKM. This CDR3 contains 14 residues. The CDR3 DNA is TGTGCCAGCAGTATCGGGGCCATACCCCTGGGGGCTTTCTTT. This gives the protein CASSIGAIPLGAFF.

In this sample, this clone turned up a few times. This chain connects TRBV7-2 to TRBJ1-6; no firm D call. Germline V CDR1 and CDR2: SGHTA, FQGNSA. Trimming removed 6 bases from V and 7 bases from J, with 10 bases in between. The CDR3 loop spans 13 amino acids. CDR3 loop: CASRMLINSPLHF. The CDR3 nucleotides are TGTGCCAGCAGGATGTTGATAAATTCACCCCTCCACTTT.

This clone showed up many times. The chain links TRBV24-1 to TRBJ2-5, with a possible D match to TRBD2 (6 bases). The CDR3 sequence is 19 residues long. The V gene's germline CDR1 is KGHDR and CDR2 SFDVKD. V lost 5 bases, J lost 5 bases, and 29 bases lay in between. CDR3 in DNA: TGTGCCACCAGTGGTGTTTTGGGTTCCGGCGGGGAGATCCGGGAGACCCAGTACTTC. It codes for CATSGVLGSGGEIRETQYF.

This clone was observed at least ten times. The genes are TRBV2 and TRBJ2-5; 8 nucleotides agree with TRBD2. The CDR3 consists of 15 residues. CDR1 SNHLY and CDR2 FYNNEI come from the germline V gene. V trimming: 2 bases; J trimming: 5 bases; junction bases outside the gene matches: 7. The CDR3 nucleotides are TGTGCCAGCAGTGAAAGAGCGGGAGCTTGGGAGACCCAGTACTTC. As protein: CASSERAGAWETQYF.

This clone has ten or more counts. The chain is built from TRBV20-1 and TRBJ2-2; 7 nucleotides match TRBD2. V dropped 8 bases and J dropped 8; count of bases not matched to a gene: 11. CDR1 DFQATT and CDR2 SNEGSKA come from the germline V gene (reference sequence). The CDR3 is 13 amino acids. Here the CDR3 reads CSTHGLVSGELFF. The CDR3 DNA follows: TGCAGTACACACGGACTAGTCTCAGGGGAGCTGTTTTTT.

This clone was recorded at least ten times. The V call is TRBV20-1, the J call TRBJ1-1; maybe TRBD1 (5 bases). The V end was cut by 1 base, the J end by 4 bases, with 19 bases between. This CDR3 is built from 16 residues. Germline-derived CDR1 and CDR2 are DFQATT and SNEGSKA (reference sequence). The CDR3 spells CSARAFGQGLGTEAFF. In nucleotides, the CDR3 is TGCAGTGCTAGAGCTTTCGGGCAGGGATTGGGCACTGAAGCTTTCTTT.

At least ten counts were recorded for this clone. J is TRBJ1-2 and V is TRBV28; D is perhaps TRBD1 (5 bases). V was shortened by 8 bases and J by 9 bases, with 16 bases between the two germline ends. The CDR3 totals 12 residues. Germline V lookup: CDR1 MDHEN, CDR2 SYDVKM. CDR3 DNA: TGTGCCAGCGGGGCCCCGACCATGAGCTACACCTTC. This codes for CASGAPTMSYTF.

This clone was detected only a few times. The chain carries TRBV6-2 or TRBV6-3 and TRBJ2-1, with TRBD1 matching over 7 bases. The germline gives CDR1 MNHEY, CDR2 SVGEGT. The CDR3 totals 13 residues. Trimming at V came to 8 bases and at J to 3 bases, leaving 4 bases not matched to a gene. The chain's CDR3 is CASGGQDYNEQFF. The DNA of the CDR3 is TGTGCCAGCGGCGGACAGGACTACAATGAGCAGTTCTTC.

This clone was seen repeatedly, ten times or more. V gene TRBV7-8 combines with J gene TRBJ2-6; D is perhaps TRBD2 (6 bases). This CDR3 comprises 16 residues. Germline CDR1 is SGHVS and CDR2 is FQNEAQ. The V gene lost 3 bases and the J gene lost 5 bases, with 14 bases spanning the gap. Here the CDR3 reads CASSLEGSGRANVLTF. In DNA form, the CDR3 reads TGTGCCAGCAGCTTGGAGGGCAGTGGTAGGGCCAACGTCCTGACTTTC.

V is TRBV6-1 and J is TRBJ2-7, with TRBD1 matching over 11 bases. Germline V gene sequence: CDR1 MNHNS, CDR2 SASEGT. This CDR3 comprises 15 residues. V lost 6 bases and J lost 3; bases outside the gene matches: 7. This CDR3 is CASSRTGGKLYEQYF. The CDR3 region has the DNA TGTGCCAGCAGCAGGACAGGGGGCAAGCTCTACGAGCAGTACTTC.

By share of the sample, this clone is medium-sized. This CDR3 is CASSDWGTSGEQYF. The CDR3 DNA reads as TGTGCCAGCAGTGATTGGGGGACTTCGGGGGAGCAGTACTTC. This chain links TRBV6-1 with TRBJ2-7; maybe TRBD2 (6 bases). The CDR3 consists of 14 residues. Trimming left V 3 bases short and J 7 bases short, with 16 bases between. Germline-derived CDR1 and CDR2 are MNHNS and SASEGT.

The chain carries TRBV28 and TRBJ2-7; 10 positions agree with TRBD2. The V gene end was trimmed by 4 bases and the J gene end by 0 bases; junction bases not matched to a gene: 6. CDR3 length equals 16 residues. CDR1 is MDHEN, CDR2 SYDVKM, per germline. As DNA, the CDR3 is TGTGCCAGCAGTTCGGGTACTAGCGGGATCTCCTACGAGCAGTACTTC. It is translated as CASSSGTSGISYEQYF.

This clone was seen ten or more times. This chain links TRBV19 with TRBJ1-2, with D maybe TRBD1 (5 bases). Germline CDR1 is LNHDA and CDR2 is SQIVND (reference sequence). Trimming left V 4 bases short and J 3 bases short, with 12 bases between. CDR3 length: 14 amino acids. The CDR3 region is CASSSDSAYYGYTF. The CDR3 DNA reads as TGTGCCAGTAGTAGCGACAGCGCCTACTATGGCTACACCTTC. Complete variable domain (other parts from reference TRBV19 and TRBJ1-2): DGGITQSPKYLFRKEGQNVTLSCEQNLNHDAMYWYRQDPGQGLRLIYYSQIVNDFQKGDIAEGYSVSREKKESFPLTVTSAQKNPTAFYLCASSSDSAYYGYTFGSGTRLTVV.

This clone was seen ten or more times. The same CDR3 also results from other DNA sequences found in this sample. This chain links TRBV12-3 or TRBV12-4 with TRBJ1-2, with D hard to call. The CDR3 has 13 amino acids. Trimming left V 2 bases short and J 4 bases short, with 8 bases between. CDR3 sequence reads: CASSLNTLYGYTF. The CDR3 nucleotides are TGTGCCAGCAGTTTAAACACGCTCTATGGCTACACCTTC.

This clone is labeled medium-sized. The genes are TRBV2 and TRBJ2-7; 8 bases match TRBD1. The CDR3 spans 14 residues. Germline CDR1 SNHLY, CDR2 FYNNEI. J lost 5 bases, V lost 3 bases, and 6 bases had no gene match. This CDR3 is CASSDLPDRDEQYF. The DNA of the CDR3 is TGTGCCAGCAGTGATCTTCCGGACAGGGACGAGCAGTACTTC.

Sample share makes this clone medium-sized. The chain recombines TRBV9 with TRBJ2-5; 9 bases are shared with TRBD1. Germline CDR1 is SGDLS and CDR2 is YYNGEE. The CDR3 sequence is 14 residues long. The junction had 5 bases not matched to a gene; V was cut back by 3 bases and J by 5 bases. CDR3 sequence reads: CASSGGTGIETQYF. The DNA of the CDR3 is TGTGCCAGCAGCGGGGGGACAGGGATCGAGACCCAGTACTTC.

This chain uses TRBV5-1 with TRBJ2-7; D not certain. The CDR3 covers 13 residues. Germline V gene lookup returns CDR1 SGHRS and CDR2 YFSETQ. Trimming cost V 6 bases and J 2 bases, with 12 bases left between them. The CDR3 DNA is TGCGCCAGCACCACGGCTCCCACCTACGAGCAGTACTTC. Translated: CASTTAPTYEQYF.